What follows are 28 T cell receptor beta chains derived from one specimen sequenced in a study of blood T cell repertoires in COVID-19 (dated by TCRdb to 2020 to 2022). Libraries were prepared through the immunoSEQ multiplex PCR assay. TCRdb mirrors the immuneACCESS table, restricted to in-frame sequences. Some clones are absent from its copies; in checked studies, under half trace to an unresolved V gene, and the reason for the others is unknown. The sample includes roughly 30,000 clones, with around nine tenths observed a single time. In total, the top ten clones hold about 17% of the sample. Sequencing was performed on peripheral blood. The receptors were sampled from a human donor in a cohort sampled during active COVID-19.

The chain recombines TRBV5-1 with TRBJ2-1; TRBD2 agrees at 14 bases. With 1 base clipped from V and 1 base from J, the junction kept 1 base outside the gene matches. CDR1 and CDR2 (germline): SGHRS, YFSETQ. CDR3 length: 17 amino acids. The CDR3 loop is CASSLRLAGGSYNEQFF. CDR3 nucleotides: TGCGCCAGCAGCTTGAGACTAGCGGGAGGGTCCTACAATGAGCAGTTCTTC. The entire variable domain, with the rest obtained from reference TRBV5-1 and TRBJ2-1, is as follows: KAGVTQTPRYLIKTRGQQVTLSCSPISGHRSVSWYQQTPGQGLQFLFEYFSETQRNKGNFPGRFSGRQFSNSRSEMNVSTLELGDSALYLCASSLRLAGGSYNEQFFGPGTRLTVL.

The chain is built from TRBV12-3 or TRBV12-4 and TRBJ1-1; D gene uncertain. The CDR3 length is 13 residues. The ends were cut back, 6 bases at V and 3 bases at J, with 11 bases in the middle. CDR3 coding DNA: TGTGCCAGCAGCTTGGACTTGTACACTGAAGCTTTCTTT. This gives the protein CASSLDLYTEAFF.

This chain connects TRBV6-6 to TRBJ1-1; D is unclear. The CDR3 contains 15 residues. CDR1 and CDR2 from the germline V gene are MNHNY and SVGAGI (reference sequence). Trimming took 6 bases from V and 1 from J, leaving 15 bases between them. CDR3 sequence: CASSRIDIPNTEAFF. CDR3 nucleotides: TGTGCCAGCAGCCGAATAGACATACCGAACACTGAAGCTTTCTTT.

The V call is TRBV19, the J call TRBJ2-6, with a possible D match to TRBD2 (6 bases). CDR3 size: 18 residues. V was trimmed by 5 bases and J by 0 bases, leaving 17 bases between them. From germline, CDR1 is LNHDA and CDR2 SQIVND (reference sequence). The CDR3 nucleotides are TGTGCCAGTAGTCCGGCGGCGGGGCGGCCCTCTGGGGCCAACGTCCTGACTTTC. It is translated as CASSPAAGRPSGANVLTF.

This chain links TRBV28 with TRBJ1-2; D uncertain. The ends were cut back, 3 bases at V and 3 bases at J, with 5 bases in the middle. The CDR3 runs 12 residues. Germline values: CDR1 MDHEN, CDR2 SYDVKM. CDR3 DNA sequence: TGTGCCAGCAGTTTGAGAGACTATGGCTACACCTTC. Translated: CASSLRDYGYTF.

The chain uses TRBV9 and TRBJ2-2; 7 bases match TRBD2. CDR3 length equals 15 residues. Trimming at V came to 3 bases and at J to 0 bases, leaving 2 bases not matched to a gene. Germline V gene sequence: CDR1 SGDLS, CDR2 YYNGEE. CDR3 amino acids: CASSAGLANTGELFF. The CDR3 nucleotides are TGTGCCAGCAGCGCTGGACTAGCGAACACCGGGGAGCTGTTTTTT. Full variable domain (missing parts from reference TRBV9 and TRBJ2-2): DSGVTQTPKHLITATGQRVTLRCSPRSGDLSVYWYQQSLDQGLQFLIQYYNGEERAKGNILERFSAQQFPDLHSELNLSSLELGDSALYFCASSAGLANTGELFFGEGSRLTVL.

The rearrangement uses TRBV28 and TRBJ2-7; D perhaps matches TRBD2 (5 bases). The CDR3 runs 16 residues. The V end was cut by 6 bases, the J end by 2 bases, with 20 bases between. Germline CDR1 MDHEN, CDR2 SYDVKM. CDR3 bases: TGTGCCAGCAGGCAGCGGTTGGCATCACCCCCCTACGAGCAGTACTTC. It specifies CASRQRLASPPYEQYF.

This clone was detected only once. The CDR3 reads CASSQGQGLSYEQYF. The CDR3 DNA follows: TGTGCCAGCAGCCAGGGACAGGGATTATCCTACGAGCAGTACTTC. The V call is TRBV11-2, the J call TRBJ2-7; 9 bases agree with TRBD1. With 5 bases clipped from V and 1 base from J, the junction kept 6 bases outside the gene matches. Germline CDR1 is SGHAT and CDR2 is FQNNGV. The CDR3 runs 15 residues.

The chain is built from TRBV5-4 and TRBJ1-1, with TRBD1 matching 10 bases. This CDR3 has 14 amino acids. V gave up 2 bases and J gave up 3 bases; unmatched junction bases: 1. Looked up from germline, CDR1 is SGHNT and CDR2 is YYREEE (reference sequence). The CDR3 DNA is TGTGCCAGCAGCTTCGGGACAGGGGACACTGAAGCTTTCTTT. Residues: CASSFGTGDTEAFF. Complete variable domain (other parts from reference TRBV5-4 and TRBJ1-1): ETGVTQSPTHLIKTRGQQVTLRCSSQSGHNTVSWYQQALGQGPQFIFQYYREEENGRGNFPPRFSGLQFPNYSSELNVNALELDDSALYLCASSFGTGDTEAFFGQGTRLTVV.

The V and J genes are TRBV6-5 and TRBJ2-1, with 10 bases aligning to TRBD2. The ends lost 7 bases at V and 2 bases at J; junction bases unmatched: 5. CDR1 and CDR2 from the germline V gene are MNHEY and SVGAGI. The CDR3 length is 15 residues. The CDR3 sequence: CASKTGTSAYNEQFF. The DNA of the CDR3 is TGTGCCAGCAAAACCGGGACTAGCGCCTACAATGAGCAGTTCTTC.

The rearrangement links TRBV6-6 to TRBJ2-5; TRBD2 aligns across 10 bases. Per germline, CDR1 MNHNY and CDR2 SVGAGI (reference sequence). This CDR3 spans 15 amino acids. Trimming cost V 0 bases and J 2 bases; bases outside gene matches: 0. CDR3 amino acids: CASSYSLAGQETQYF. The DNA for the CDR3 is TGTGCCAGCAGTTACTCACTAGCGGGGCAAGAGACCCAGTACTTC.

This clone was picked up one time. The CDR3 DNA is TGCGCCAGCAGCCCAACAGGGAGAGACGGATACGAGCAGTACTTC. It translates to CASSPTGRDGYEQYF. This rearrangement joins TRBV5-1 to TRBJ2-7; D possibly corresponds to TRBD1 (6 bases). Trimming took off 4 bases at V and 4 bases at J, with 18 bases between the two ends. Germline CDR1 SGHRS, CDR2 YFSETQ. The length of the CDR3 is 15 residues.

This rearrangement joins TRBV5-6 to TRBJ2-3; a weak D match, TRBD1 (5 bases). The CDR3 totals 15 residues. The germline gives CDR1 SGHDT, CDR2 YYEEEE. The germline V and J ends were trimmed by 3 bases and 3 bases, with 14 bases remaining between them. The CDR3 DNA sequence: TGTGCCAGCAGCTCAGGGTTGTATAGGACAGATACGCAGTATTTT. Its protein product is CASSSGLYRTDTQYF.

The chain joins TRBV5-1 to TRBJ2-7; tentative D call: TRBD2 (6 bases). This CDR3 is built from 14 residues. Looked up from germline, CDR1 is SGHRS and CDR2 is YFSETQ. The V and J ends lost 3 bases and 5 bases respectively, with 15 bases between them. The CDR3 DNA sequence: TGCGCCAGCAGCTCCTTCACCGGGGAGGACGAGCAGTACTTC. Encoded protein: CASSSFTGEDEQYF.

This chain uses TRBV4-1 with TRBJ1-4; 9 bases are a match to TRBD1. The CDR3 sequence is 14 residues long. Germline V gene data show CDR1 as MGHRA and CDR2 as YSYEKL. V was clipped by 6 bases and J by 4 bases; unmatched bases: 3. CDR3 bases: TGCGCCAGCAGTCAGACAGGGGGTAATGAAAAACTGTTTTTT. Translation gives CASSQTGGNEKLFF.

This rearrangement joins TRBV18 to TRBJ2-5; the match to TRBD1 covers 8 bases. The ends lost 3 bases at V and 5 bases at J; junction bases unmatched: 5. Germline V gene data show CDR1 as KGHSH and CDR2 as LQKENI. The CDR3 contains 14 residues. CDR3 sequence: CASSPQGASETQYF. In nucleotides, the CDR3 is TGTGCCAGCTCACCCCAGGGGGCTAGCGAGACCCAGTACTTC.

DNA for the CDR3: TGTGCCATCAGTGAGTCGGACAGGGGAGGGACTGAAGCTTTCTTT. Translating it yields CAISESDRGGTEAFF. The rearrangement joins TRBV10-3 to TRBJ1-1; 9 nucleotides agree with TRBD1. There are 15 residues in the CDR3. Trimming took 0 bases from V and 5 from J; bases not matched to a gene: 4. Looked up from germline, CDR1 is ENHRY and CDR2 is SYGVKD.

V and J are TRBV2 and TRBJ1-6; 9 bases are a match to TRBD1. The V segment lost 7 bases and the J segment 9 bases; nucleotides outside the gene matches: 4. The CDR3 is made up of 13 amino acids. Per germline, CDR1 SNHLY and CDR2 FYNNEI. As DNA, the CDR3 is TGTGCCAGCAACAGGGGGCTTGGTTCACCCCTCCACTTT. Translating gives CASNRGLGSPLHF.

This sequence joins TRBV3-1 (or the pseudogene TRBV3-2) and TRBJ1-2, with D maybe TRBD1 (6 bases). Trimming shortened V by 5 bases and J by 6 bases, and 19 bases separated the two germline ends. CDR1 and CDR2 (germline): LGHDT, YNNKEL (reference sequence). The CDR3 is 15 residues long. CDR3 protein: CASSSRDTKRHGYTF. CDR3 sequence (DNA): TGTGCCAGCAGCTCTAGGGACACCAAACGGCATGGCTACACCTTC.

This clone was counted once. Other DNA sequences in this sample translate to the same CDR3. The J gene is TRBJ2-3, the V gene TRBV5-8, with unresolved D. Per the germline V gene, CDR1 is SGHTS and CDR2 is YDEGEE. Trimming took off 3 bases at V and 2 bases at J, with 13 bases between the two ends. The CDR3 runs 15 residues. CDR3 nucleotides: TGTGCCAGCAGCTCGCCTGGGCTACCCACAGATACGCAGTATTTT. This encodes CASSSPGLPTDTQYF. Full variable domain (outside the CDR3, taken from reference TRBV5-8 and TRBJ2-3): EAGVTQSPTHLIKTRGQQATLRCSPISGHTSVYWYQQALGLGLQFLLWYDEGEERNRGNFPPRFSGRQFPNYSSELNVNALELEDSALYLCASSSPGLPTDTQYFGPGTRLTVL.

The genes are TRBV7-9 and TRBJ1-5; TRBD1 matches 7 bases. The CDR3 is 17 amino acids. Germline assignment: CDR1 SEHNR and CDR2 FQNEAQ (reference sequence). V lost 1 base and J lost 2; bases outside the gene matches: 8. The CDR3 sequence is CASSLVLGGGGNQPQHF. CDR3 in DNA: TGTGCCAGCAGCTTAGTCTTAGGGGGCGGTGGCAATCAGCCCCAGCATTTT.

This CDR3 reads CASSLSGDHEQYF. The CDR3 nucleotides are TGTGCCAGCAGCTTATCAGGGGACCACGAGCAGTACTTC. This chain joins TRBV7-9 and TRBJ2-7; a weak D match, TRBD1 (6 bases). There are 13 residues in the CDR3. The germline gives CDR1 SEHNR, CDR2 FQNEAQ (reference sequence). V was clipped by 2 bases and J by 5 bases, with 10 bases between them.

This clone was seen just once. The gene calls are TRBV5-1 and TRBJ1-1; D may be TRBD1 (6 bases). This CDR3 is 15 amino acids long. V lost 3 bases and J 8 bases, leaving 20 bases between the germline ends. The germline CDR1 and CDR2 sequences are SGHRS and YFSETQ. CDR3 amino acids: CASSSYQDRPSEAFF. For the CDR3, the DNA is TGCGCCAGCAGCTCCTACCAGGACAGACCTTCGGAAGCTTTCTTT.

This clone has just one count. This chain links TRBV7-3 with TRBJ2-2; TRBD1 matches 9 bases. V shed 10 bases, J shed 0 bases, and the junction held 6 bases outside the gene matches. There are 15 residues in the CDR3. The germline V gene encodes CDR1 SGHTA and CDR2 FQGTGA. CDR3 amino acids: CATRQGGTNTGELFF. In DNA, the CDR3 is TGTGCCACCCGACAGGGGGGTACGAACACCGGGGAGCTGTTTTTT.

The CDR3 loop reads CASSSDGELYEQYF. DNA for the CDR3: TGCGCCAGCAGCTCGGACGGGGAATTATACGAGCAGTACTTC. The chain couples TRBV5-1 to TRBJ2-7; TRBD2 might be the D (5 bases). CDR3 length: 14 residues. The germline V and J ends were trimmed by 3 bases and 4 bases, with 14 bases remaining between them. From germline, CDR1 is SGHRS and CDR2 YFSETQ.

The CDR3 reads CASSPVGVSEQYF. The CDR3 region has the DNA TGTGCCAGCAGCCCCGTCGGGGTGAGCGAGCAGTACTTC. The V call is TRBV11-2, the J call TRBJ2-7; tentatively, D is TRBD2 (5 bases). Trimming took off 5 bases at V and 6 bases at J, with 14 bases between the two ends. Per germline, CDR1 SGHAT and CDR2 FQNNGV. The CDR3 contains 13 residues.

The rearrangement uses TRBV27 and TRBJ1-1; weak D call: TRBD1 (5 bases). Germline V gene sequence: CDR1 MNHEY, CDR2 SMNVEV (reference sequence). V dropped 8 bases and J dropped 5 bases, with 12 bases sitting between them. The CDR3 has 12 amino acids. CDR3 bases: TGTGCCAGCGGGGCAAGGTCGACTGAAGCTTTCTTT. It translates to CASGARSTEAFF.

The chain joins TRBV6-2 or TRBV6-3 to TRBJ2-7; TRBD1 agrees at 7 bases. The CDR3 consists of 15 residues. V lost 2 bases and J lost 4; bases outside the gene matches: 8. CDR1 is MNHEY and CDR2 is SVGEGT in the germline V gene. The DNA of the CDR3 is TGTGCCAGCAGTTACCCCCGGGCAGGGGGTTACGAGCAGTACTTC. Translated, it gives CASSYPRAGGYEQYF.